This T cell receptor (beta chain) was profiled in a study of identical twins. Findings and caveats of the study: The abundant beta clonotypes from cord blood had fewer insertions, and memory repertoires had none of this. Out-of-frame beta chain sequences displayed weaker excess sharing between twins. Out-of-frame alpha sequences shared between twins exhibited an excess of low generation probability.

The CDR3 spans 15 residues. V lost 2 bases and J lost 2; bases outside the gene matches: 5. This clonotype was found many times. Its target is unknown. A universal primer site arose from template switching, and cDNA bore unique molecular identifiers. Via MiXCR, TCRdb re-called the 5' RACE reads, giving one row per CDR3 protein. The table lists around 490,000 distinct CDR3 sequences, roughly 15% of them singletons. The same specimen was also included in a second study, on yellow fever vaccine responses in identical twins.

The chain joins TRBV12-3 or TRBV12-4 to TRBJ2-5, with TRBD2 matching 7 bases. The source is a woman aged 18-29 years in good health. Sequenced: CD4+ T cells sorted from blood. As DNA, the CDR3 is TGTGCCAGCAGTTTACGGGCGGGGGTTCAAGAGACCCAGTACTTC. Translating it yields CASSLRAGVQETQYF.